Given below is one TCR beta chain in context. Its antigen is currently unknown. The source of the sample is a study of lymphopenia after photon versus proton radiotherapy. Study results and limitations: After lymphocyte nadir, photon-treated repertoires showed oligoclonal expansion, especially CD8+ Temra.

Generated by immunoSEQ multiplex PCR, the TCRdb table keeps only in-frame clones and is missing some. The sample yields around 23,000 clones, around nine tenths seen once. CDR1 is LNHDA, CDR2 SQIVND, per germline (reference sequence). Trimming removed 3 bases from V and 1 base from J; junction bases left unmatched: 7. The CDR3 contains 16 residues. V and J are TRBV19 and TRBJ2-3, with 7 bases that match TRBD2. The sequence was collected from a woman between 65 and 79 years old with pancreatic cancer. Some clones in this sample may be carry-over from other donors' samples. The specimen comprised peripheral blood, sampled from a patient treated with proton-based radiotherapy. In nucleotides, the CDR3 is TGTGCCAGTAGTATGGTGCGGGAGTTCGGCACAGATACGCAGTATTTT. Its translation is CASSMVREFGTDTQYF.